This T cell receptor beta chain came from a study of blood T cell repertoires in COVID-19. Some clones are missing from TCRdb's copy, which holds only in-frame ones; the method was immunoSEQ multiplex PCR. The top ten hold 7% to 10% of the sample, which has more than 200,000 clones, 65% to 85% seen once. The germline V and J ends were trimmed by 3 bases and 7 bases, with 14 bases remaining between them. CDR3 length equals 14 residues. In germline, CDR1 is KGHDR, CDR2 SFDVKD. The sequencing sample was made of peripheral blood. V gene TRBV24-1 combines with J gene TRBJ1-2; D may be TRBD1 (5 bases). The clonotype was recovered from a woman aged 45-65 years with acute or convalescent COVID-19. The CDR3 spells CATSDPRGGGGYTF. Here the CDR3 DNA reads TGTGCCACCAGTGATCCCCGGGGGGGTGGTGGCTACACCTTC.